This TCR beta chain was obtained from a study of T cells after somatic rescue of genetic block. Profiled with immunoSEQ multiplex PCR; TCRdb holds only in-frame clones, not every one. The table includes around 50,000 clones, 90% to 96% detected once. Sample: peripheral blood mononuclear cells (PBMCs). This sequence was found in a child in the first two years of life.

The CDR3 coding sequence is TGTGCCAGCAGTTACTCGGGCTACTCCTACGAGCAGTACTTC. Protein: CASSYSGYSYEQYF. This sequence joins TRBV6-5 and TRBJ2-7; D gene ambiguous. Trimming left V 0 bases short and J 0 bases short, with 6 bases between. CDR3 size: 14 residues. Germline CDR1 MNHEY, CDR2 SVGAGI.